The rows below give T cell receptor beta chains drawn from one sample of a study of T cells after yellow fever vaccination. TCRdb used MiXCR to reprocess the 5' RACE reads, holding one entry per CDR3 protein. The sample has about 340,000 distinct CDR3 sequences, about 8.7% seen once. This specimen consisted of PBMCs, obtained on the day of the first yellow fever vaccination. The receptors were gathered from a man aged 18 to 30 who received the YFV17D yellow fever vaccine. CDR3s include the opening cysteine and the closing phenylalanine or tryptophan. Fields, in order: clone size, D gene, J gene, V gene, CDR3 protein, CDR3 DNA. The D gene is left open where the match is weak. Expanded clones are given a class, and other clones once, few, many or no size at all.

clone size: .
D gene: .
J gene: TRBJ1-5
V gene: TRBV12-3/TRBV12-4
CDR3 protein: CASRMGGGEPQHF
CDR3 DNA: TGTGCCAGCCGAATGGGGGGGGGTGAGCCCCAGCATTTT

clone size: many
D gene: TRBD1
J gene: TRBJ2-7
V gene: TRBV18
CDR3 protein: CASSPRRDRRTYEQYF
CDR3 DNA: TGTGCCAGCTCACCCCGCCGGGACAGGAGGACTTACGAGCAGTACTTC

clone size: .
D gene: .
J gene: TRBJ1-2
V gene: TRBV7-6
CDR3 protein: CASSKGPGDYGYTF
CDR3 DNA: TGTGCCAGCAGCAAGGGACCGGGGGACTATGGCTACACCTTC

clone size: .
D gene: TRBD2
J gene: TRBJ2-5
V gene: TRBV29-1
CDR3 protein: CSVELAGNLQETQYF
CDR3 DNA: TGCAGCGTTGAACTAGCGGGGAACTTGCAAGAGACCCAGTACTTC

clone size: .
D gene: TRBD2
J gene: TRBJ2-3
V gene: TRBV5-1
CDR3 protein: CASSLGPSGGHSTDTQYF
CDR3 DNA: TGCGCCAGCAGCTTGGGGCCTAGCGGGGGGCATAGCACAGATACGCAGTATTTT

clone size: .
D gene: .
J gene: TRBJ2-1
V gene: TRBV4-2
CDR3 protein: CASSQESAGSDEQFF
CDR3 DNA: TGTGCCAGCAGCCAAGAATCGGCAGGGTCCGATGAGCAGTTCTTC

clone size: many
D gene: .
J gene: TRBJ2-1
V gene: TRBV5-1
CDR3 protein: CASSLEGAQFF
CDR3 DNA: TGCGCCAGCAGCTTGGAAGGGGCGCAGTTCTTC

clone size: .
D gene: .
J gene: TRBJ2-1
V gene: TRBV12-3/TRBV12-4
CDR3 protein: CASSLAGESYNEQFF
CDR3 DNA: TGTGCCAGCAGTTTAGCGGGGGAATCCTACAATGAGCAGTTCTTC

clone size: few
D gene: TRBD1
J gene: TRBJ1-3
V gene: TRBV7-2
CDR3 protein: CASDKGQGTGGNTIYF
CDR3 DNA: TGTGCCAGCGATAAGGGACAGGGGACAGGTGGAAACACCATATATTTT

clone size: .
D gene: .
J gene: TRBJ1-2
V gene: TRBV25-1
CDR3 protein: CASSELSAGRGFNYGYTF
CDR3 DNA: TGTGCCAGCAGTGAATTATCGGCAGGGAGGGGGTTTAACTATGGCTACACCTTC

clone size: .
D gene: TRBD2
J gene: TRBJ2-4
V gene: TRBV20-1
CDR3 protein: CSADAGTSGAKNIQYF
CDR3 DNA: TGCAGTGCTGACGCCGGGACTAGCGGAGCCAAAAACATTCAGTACTTC

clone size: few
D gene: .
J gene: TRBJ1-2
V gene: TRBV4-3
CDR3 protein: CASSQDGSGPNPRVGGYTF
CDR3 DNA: TGCGCCAGCAGCCAAGACGGGTCTGGACCAAACCCCCGAGTTGGTGGCTACACCTTC

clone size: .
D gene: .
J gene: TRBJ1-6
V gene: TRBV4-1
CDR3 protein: CASSQDRIGWNSPLHF
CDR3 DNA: TGCGCCAGCAGCCAAGACAGGATCGGATGGAACTCACCCCTCCACTTT

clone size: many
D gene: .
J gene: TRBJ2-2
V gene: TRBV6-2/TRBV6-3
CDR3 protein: CASLKGPRTGELFF
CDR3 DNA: TGTGCCAGCTTAAAGGGGCCTCGCACCGGGGAGCTGTTTTTT

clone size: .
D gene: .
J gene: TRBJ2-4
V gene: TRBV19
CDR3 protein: CASSPAPREGNIQYF
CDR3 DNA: TGTGCCAGTAGCCCGGCCCCCAGGGAAGGAAACATTCAGTACTTC

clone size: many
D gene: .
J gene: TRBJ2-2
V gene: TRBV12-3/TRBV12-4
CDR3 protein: CASIETNTGELFF
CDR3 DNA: TGTGCCAGCATTGAGACGAACACCGGGGAGCTGTTTTTT

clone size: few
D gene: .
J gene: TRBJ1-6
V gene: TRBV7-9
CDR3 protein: CASSRFDGNNSPLHF
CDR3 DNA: TGTGCCAGCAGCAGATTCGACGGGAATAATTCACCCCTCCACTTT

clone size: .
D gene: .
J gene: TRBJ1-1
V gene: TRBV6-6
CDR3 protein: CASSVGIEAFF
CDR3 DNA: TGTGCCAGCAGTGTCGGGATTGAAGCTTTCTTT